Each of the 29 T cell receptor beta chains below was sequenced from the same sample in a study of technical replicates of blood from a handful of donors. The method was immunoSEQ multiplex PCR; TCRdb's version includes in-frame clones alone and lacks a portion of them. The sample records about 83,000 clones, approximately 90% being singletons. Material: T cells isolated from PBMCs. The receptors shown here come from a human donor in good health.

Here the CDR3 DNA reads TGTGCCAGCAGCACCTCCGGGACTCCTTACACCGGGGAGCTGTTTTTT. This sequence encodes CASSTSGTPYTGELFF. The chain links TRBV7-9 to TRBJ2-2; the D gene is possibly TRBD2 (6 bases). V was shortened by 5 bases and J by 3 bases, with 16 bases between the two germline ends. This CDR3 has 16 residues. CDR1 and CDR2 (germline): SEHNR, FQNEAQ (reference sequence).

The gene calls are TRBV7-9 and TRBJ1-2; 8 bases line up with TRBD1. Trimming cost V 3 bases and J 7 bases; bases outside gene matches: 4. The V gene's germline CDR1 is SEHNR and CDR2 FQNEAQ (reference sequence). The CDR3 extends over 13 amino acids. The CDR3 DNA reads as TGTGCCAGCAGCTTGGGGACAGGCTCTGGCTACACCTTC. Translated, it gives CASSLGTGSGYTF. The whole variable domain, remainder taken from reference TRBV7-9 and TRBJ1-2, is DTGVSQNPRHKITKRGQNVTFRCDPISEHNRLYWYRQTLGQGPEFLTYFQNEAQLEKSRLLSDRFSAERPKGSFSTLEIQRTEQGDSAMYLCASSLGTGSGYTFGSGTRLTVV.

This rearrangement joins TRBV10-1 to TRBJ1-4; D is uncertain. Germline V gives CDR1 WNHNN, CDR2 SYGVQD (reference sequence). Deletions cut 0 bases from V and 0 bases from J, with 11 bases between. There are 17 residues in the CDR3. DNA for the CDR3: TGCGCCAGCAGTGAGTCCCACGGCGGGGCAACTAATGAAAAACTGTTTTTT. This encodes CASSESHGGATNEKLFF.

This clone was detected once. This sequence joins TRBV7-2 and TRBJ2-7; unclear D gene. The CDR3 contains 13 residues. V was trimmed by 4 bases and J by 3 bases, leaving 10 bases between them. The germline V gene encodes CDR1 SGHTA and CDR2 FQGNSA. In nucleotides, the CDR3 is TGTGCCAGCAGCTCTAATAAAATCTACGAGCAGTACTTC. Residues: CASSSNKIYEQYF.

The chain employs TRBV18 and TRBJ2-2; D gene unclear. This CDR3 region has 13 residues. Germline loops: CDR1 KGHSH, CDR2 LQKENI. The V gene lost 3 bases and the J gene lost 4 bases, with 6 bases spanning the gap. DNA of the CDR3: TGTGCCAGCTCACCGGGCAGCACCGGGGAGCTGTTTTTT. It specifies CASSPGSTGELFF.

The V gene is TRBV30, the J gene TRBJ1-6, with D maybe TRBD1 (5 bases). CDR1 is GTSNPN and CDR2 is SVGIG in the germline V gene (reference sequence). This CDR3 is 14 amino acids long. The germline V and J ends were trimmed by 1 base and 10 bases, with 14 bases remaining between them. CDR3 sequence reads: CAWSGWQGGSPLHF. The CDR3 DNA follows: TGTGCCTGGAGTGGGTGGCAGGGTGGGTCACCCCTCCACTTT.

The V gene is TRBV10-3, the J gene TRBJ1-2; D is ambiguous. Trimming removed 0 bases from V and 7 bases from J, with 15 bases in between. The CDR3 totals 15 residues. Germline V lookup: CDR1 ENHRY, CDR2 SYGVKD. CDR3 region: CAISESRREGGGYTF. The CDR3 DNA reads TGTGCCATCAGTGAGTCGAGAAGGGAGGGAGGTGGCTACACCTTC.

The genes are TRBV11-3 and TRBJ1-6, with 10 bases that match TRBD1. The V gene end was trimmed by 5 bases and the J gene end by 9 bases; junction bases not matched to a gene: 7. Germline loops: CDR1 SGHNT, CDR2 YENEEA. The CDR3 contains 15 residues. CDR3 sequence reads: CASSKKGQGSSPLHF. DNA of the CDR3: TGTGCCAGCAGCAAGAAGGGACAGGGGTCTTCACCCCTCCACTTT.

This chain connects TRBV9 to TRBJ2-7, with 16 bases fitting TRBD2. The CDR3 length is 19 residues. The germline gives CDR1 SGDLS, CDR2 YYNGEE. V lost 4 bases and J lost 1; bases outside the gene matches: 11. The CDR3 is CASSPRSGLAGGPSYEQYF. CDR3 DNA: TGTGCCAGCAGCCCTAGGTCGGGACTAGCGGGAGGGCCATCCTACGAGCAGTACTTC. Combining the CDR3 with reference TRBV9 and TRBJ2-7 gives the whole variable domain DSGVTQTPKHLITATGQRVTLRCSPRSGDLSVYWYQQSLDQGLQFLIQYYNGEERAKGNILERFSAQQFPDLHSELNLSSLELGDSALYFCASSPRSGLAGGPSYEQYFGPGTRLTVT.

The chain uses TRBV19 and TRBJ1-5; 8 bases are a match to TRBD1. Germline CDR1 and CDR2: LNHDA and SQIVND (reference sequence). There are 20 residues in the CDR3. With 3 bases clipped from V and 2 bases from J, the junction kept 18 bases outside the gene matches. The CDR3 bases are TGTGCCAGTAGTATGTTGGACAGGGCAGGGAACAGATATCGCAATCAGCCCCAGCATTTT. It yields the protein CASSMLDRAGNRYRNQPQHF.

J is TRBJ2-1 and V is TRBV2; 11 bases align to TRBD2. With 4 bases clipped from V and 8 bases from J, the junction kept 4 bases outside the gene matches. The CDR3 extends over 14 amino acids. CDR1 is SNHLY, CDR2 FYNNEI, per germline. This chain's CDR3 is CASSVAGGIHEQFF. The CDR3 region has the DNA TGTGCCAGCAGTGTAGCGGGAGGGATCCATGAGCAGTTCTTC.

V gene TRBV7-9 combines with J gene TRBJ2-5, with D possibly being TRBD2 (6 bases). Trimming took off 4 bases at V and 7 bases at J, with 16 bases between the two ends. The CDR3 length is 14 residues. From germline, CDR1 is SEHNR and CDR2 FQNEAQ (reference sequence). The CDR3 is CASSSFRGFGTQYF. For the CDR3, the DNA is TGTGCCAGCAGCTCCTTCCGGGGGTTTGGGACCCAGTACTTC.

The chain recombines TRBV7-3 with TRBJ2-1; TRBD1 is a possible D gene (6 bases). Germline CDR1 is SGHTA and CDR2 is FQGTGA. CDR3 length equals 13 residues. Trimming cost V 0 bases and J 10 bases, with 10 bases left between them. The CDR3 sequence: CASSLTQTGEQFF. CDR3 nucleotides: TGTGCCAGCAGCTTAACCCAGACAGGCGAGCAGTTCTTC.

The J gene is TRBJ1-5, the V gene TRBV7-2, with D hard to call. This CDR3 is 14 amino acids long. CDR1 is SGHTA, CDR2 FQGNSA, per germline. The V end lost 5 bases, the J end lost 6 bases, and 14 bases lay between the germline ends. The CDR3 sequence: CASSPRGGSQPQHF. Here the CDR3 DNA reads TGTGCCAGCAGCCCACGAGGAGGATCTCAGCCCCAGCATTTT.

The chain has TRBV29-1 and TRBJ2-7; TRBD1 matches 10 bases. The CDR3 totals 14 residues. Germline trimming cut 5 bases from V and 5 bases from J; bases unmatched to any gene: 9. CDR1 is SQVTM and CDR2 is ANQGSEA in the germline V gene. The CDR3 loop reads CSVLTDRGFHEQYF. Written as DNA, the CDR3 is TGCAGCGTTCTAACGGACAGGGGGTTCCACGAGCAGTACTTC.

This chain joins TRBV7-8 and TRBJ1-5; D is undetermined. Trimming stripped 5 bases from V and 4 bases from J, with 12 bases between. The germline V gene has CDR1 SGHVS and CDR2 FQNEAQ. The CDR3 runs 14 residues. CDR3 in amino acids: CASSIREENQPQHF. CDR3 nucleotides: TGTGCCAGCAGCATCCGGGAAGAAAATCAGCCCCAGCATTTT.

This clone has a single count. The chain uses TRBV7-3 and TRBJ2-3; tentative D call: TRBD1 (6 bases). The germline CDR1 and CDR2 sequences are SGHTA and FQGTGA. The CDR3 extends over 14 amino acids. V lost 2 bases to trimming and J lost 4 bases, with 10 bases between them. CDR3 region: CASSLEGDADTQYF. CDR3 bases: TGTGCCAGCAGCTTAGAGGGGGATGCAGATACGCAGTATTTT.

V and J are TRBV27 and TRBJ1-1; weak D call: TRBD1 (5 bases). Looked up from germline, CDR1 is MNHEY and CDR2 is SMNVEV (reference sequence). The CDR3 length is 13 residues. Deletions cut 3 bases from V and 4 bases from J, with 9 bases between. CDR3 residues: CASSFQGGTEAFF. The CDR3 coding sequence is TGTGCCAGCAGTTTTCAGGGTGGCACTGAAGCTTTCTTT.

V and J are TRBV7-2 and TRBJ1-1, with a tentative D call TRBD1 (5 bases). CDR1 is SGHTA, CDR2 FQGNSA, per germline. V was pared by 2 bases and J by 4 bases, with 23 bases between. CDR3 length equals 18 residues. CDR3 sequence: CASSLSQTEKGLGTEAFF. The CDR3 DNA is TGTGCCAGCAGCTTAAGCCAGACAGAAAAGGGTTTGGGCACTGAAGCTTTCTTT.

This rearrangement joins TRBV11-2 to TRBJ2-7; 7 nucleotides line up with TRBD2. This CDR3 contains 16 residues. The ends lost 5 bases at V and 9 bases at J; junction bases unmatched: 19. From germline, CDR1 is SGHAT and CDR2 FQNNGV. In DNA form, the CDR3 reads TGTGCCAGCAGCCCGGCCGATAGCGGGCGATTGGGGGTGCAGTACTTC. As protein: CASSPADSGRLGVQYF.

The V call is TRBV11-1, the J call TRBJ2-2; D possibly corresponds to TRBD2 (5 bases). CDR3 length: 15 amino acids. Germline CDR1 SGHAT, CDR2 FQDESV (reference sequence). The ends were cut back, 3 bases at V and 0 bases at J, with 8 bases in the middle. CDR3 sequence reads: CASSLTMTNTGELFF. The CDR3 DNA is TGTGCCAGCAGCTTGACTATGACGAACACCGGGGAGCTGTTTTTT. The full variable domain, completed using reference TRBV11-1 and TRBJ2-2, is EAEVAQSPRYKITEKSQAVAFWCDPISGHATLYWYRQILGQGPELLVQFQDESVVDDSQLPKDRFSAERLKGVDSTLKIQPAELGDSAMYLCASSLTMTNTGELFFGEGSRLTVL.

This rearrangement joins TRBV9 to TRBJ2-1; 8 nucleotides agree with TRBD2. Germline V lookup: CDR1 SGDLS, CDR2 YYNGEE. CDR3 length: 16 residues. The V and J ends lost 0 bases and 3 bases, in that order; junction bases with no gene match: 5. The CDR3 reads CASSVASGRVYNEQFF. The CDR3 DNA is TGTGCCAGCAGCGTAGCGAGCGGGAGAGTCTACAATGAGCAGTTCTTC.

The chain links TRBV4-1 to TRBJ1-2; TRBD1 matches at 7 bases. The CDR3 length is 14 residues. The germline V gene has CDR1 MGHRA and CDR2 YSYEKL. Trimming took 6 bases from V and 0 from J; bases not matched to a gene: 4. CDR3 in amino acids: CASRPGGSNYGYTF. The CDR3 DNA reads TGCGCCAGCAGACCAGGGGGTTCTAACTATGGCTACACCTTC.

The chain uses TRBV19 and TRBJ2-5, with D possibly being TRBD1 (5 bases). The V end lost 4 bases, the J end lost 5 bases, and 14 bases lay between the germline ends. This CDR3 spans 14 amino acids. Germline CDR1 reads LNHDA; CDR2 reads SQIVND (reference sequence). The CDR3 coding sequence is TGTGCCAGTAGTACTGGACACGGTCCCGAGACCCAGTACTTC. This encodes CASSTGHGPETQYF. Full variable domain (missing parts from reference TRBV19 and TRBJ2-5): DGGITQSPKYLFRKEGQNVTLSCEQNLNHDAMYWYRQDPGQGLRLIYYSQIVNDFQKGDIAEGYSVSREKKESFPLTVTSAQKNPTAFYLCASSTGHGPETQYFGPGTRLLVL.

This chain links TRBV5-8 with TRBJ2-1, with D tentatively TRBD2 (7 bases). CDR3 length equals 15 residues. Germline-derived CDR1 and CDR2 are SGHTS and YDEGEE. V was cut by 2 bases and J by 2 bases, with 11 bases left in between. The CDR3 loop is CASSFRGGAYNEQFF. The CDR3 DNA is TGTGCCAGCAGCTTTAGGGGGGGCGCCTACAATGAGCAGTTCTTC. The full variable domain, completed using reference TRBV5-8 and TRBJ2-1, is EAGVTQSPTHLIKTRGQQATLRCSPISGHTSVYWYQQALGLGLQFLLWYDEGEERNRGNFPPRFSGRQFPNYSSELNVNALELEDSALYLCASSFRGGAYNEQFFGPGTRLTVL.

This rearrangement joins TRBV7-9 to TRBJ2-7, with TRBD1 matching 7 bases. Germline-derived CDR1 and CDR2 are SEHNR and FQNEAQ (reference sequence). The V segment lost 5 bases and the J segment 0 bases; nucleotides outside the gene matches: 10. This CDR3 is 16 amino acids long. CDR3 coding DNA: TGTGCCAGCAGCCCAGGAGACGGACAGGCCTCCTACGAGCAGTACTTC. This sequence encodes CASSPGDGQASYEQYF.

This clone has a single count. V and J are TRBV7-9 and TRBJ2-3; D might be TRBD2 (5 bases). CDR1 is SEHNR, CDR2 FQNEAQ, per germline (reference sequence). The length of the CDR3 is 16 residues. Trimming shortened V by 2 bases and J by 0 bases, and 12 bases separated the two germline ends. The CDR3 is CASSLLFLASTDTQYF. The CDR3 bases are TGTGCCAGCAGCTTATTATTCCTAGCCAGCACAGATACGCAGTATTTT.

This clone was counted a single time. This chain joins TRBV7-6 and TRBJ2-5, with 11 bases that match TRBD2. The CDR3 length is 18 residues. After removal of 1 base from V and 4 bases from J, the junction contained 11 bases not matched to a gene. Per germline, CDR1 SGHVS and CDR2 FNYEAQ. This CDR3 is CASSLEASGGPERETQYF. CDR3 in DNA: TGTGCCAGCAGCTTAGAGGCTAGCGGGGGGCCTGAGCGAGAGACCCAGTACTTC.

The chain joins TRBV13 to TRBJ1-3; the D is unclear. This CDR3 comprises 12 residues. Germline V lookup: CDR1 PRHDT, CDR2 FYEKMQ (reference sequence). The V end lost 1 base, the J end lost 7 bases, and 5 bases lay between the germline ends. CDR3: CASSLESNTIYF. CDR3 nucleotides: TGTGCCAGCAGCTTAGAAAGCAACACCATATATTTT.